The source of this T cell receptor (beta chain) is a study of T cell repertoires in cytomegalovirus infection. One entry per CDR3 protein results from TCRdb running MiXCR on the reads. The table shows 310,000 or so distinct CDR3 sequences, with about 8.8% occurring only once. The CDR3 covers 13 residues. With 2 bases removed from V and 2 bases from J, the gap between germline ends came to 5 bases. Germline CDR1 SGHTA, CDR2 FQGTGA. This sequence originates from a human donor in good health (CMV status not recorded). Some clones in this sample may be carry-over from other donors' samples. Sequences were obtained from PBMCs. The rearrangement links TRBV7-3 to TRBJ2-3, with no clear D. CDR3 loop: CASSLLVTDTQYF. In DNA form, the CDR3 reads TGTGCCAGCAGCTTACTAGTCACAGATACGCAGTATTTT. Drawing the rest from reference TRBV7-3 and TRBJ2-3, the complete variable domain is GAGVSQTPSNKVTEKGKYVELRCDPISGHTALYWYRQSLGQGPEFLIYFQGTGAADDSGLPNDRFFAVRPEGSVSTLKIQRTERGDSAVYLCASSLLVTDTQYFGPGTRLTVL.